Included here is one TCR beta chain sequence, with context. Germline V gene sequence: CDR1 SGDLS, CDR2 YYNGEE. Trimming shortened V by 0 bases and J by 4 bases, and 5 bases separated the two germline ends. This CDR3 spans 14 amino acids. The protocol was immunoSEQ multiplex PCR, while the TCRdb copy is restricted to in-frame clones and leaves out a portion. There are under 350,000 clones in the sample; approximately 85% occur only once, and approximately 11% lies in the top ten. The data are from a study of blood T cell repertoires in COVID-19. Study summary: Spain, Italy and the United States supplied samples that represented acute and convalescent COVID-19. PBMCs, B-cell-depleted T cells, or T cells were the source of the cDNA or gDNA that made up the material.

V gene TRBV9 combines with J gene TRBJ2-6; D ambiguous. The sample taken for sequencing was peripheral blood. The sequence came from a woman in her 70s with acute or convalescent COVID-19. The CDR3 DNA sequence: TGTGCCAGCAGCGTAGTCGGGGGGGCCAACGTCCTGACTTTC. This gives the protein CASSVVGGANVLTF.